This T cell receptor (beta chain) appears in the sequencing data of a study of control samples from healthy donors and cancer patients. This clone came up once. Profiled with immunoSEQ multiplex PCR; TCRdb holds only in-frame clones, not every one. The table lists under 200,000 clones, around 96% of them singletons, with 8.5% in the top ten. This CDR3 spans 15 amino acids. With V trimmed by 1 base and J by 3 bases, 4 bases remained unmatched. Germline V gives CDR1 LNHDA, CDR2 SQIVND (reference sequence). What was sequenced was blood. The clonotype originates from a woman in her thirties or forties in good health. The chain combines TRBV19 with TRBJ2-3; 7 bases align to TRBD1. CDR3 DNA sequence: TGTGCCAGTAGTATAGTTGGGACAGAGACAGATACGCAGTATTTT. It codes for CASSIVGTETDTQYF.